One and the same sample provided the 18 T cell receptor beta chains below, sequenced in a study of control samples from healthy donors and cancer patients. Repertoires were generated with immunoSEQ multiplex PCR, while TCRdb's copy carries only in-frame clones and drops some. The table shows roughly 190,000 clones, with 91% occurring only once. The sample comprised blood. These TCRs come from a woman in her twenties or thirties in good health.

The DNA of the CDR3 is TGTGCCAGCAGCTTAGCCAGGGGGCGGTCAGATACGCAGTATTTT. It translates to CASSLARGRSDTQYF. The chain carries TRBV11-2 and TRBJ2-3, with 8 bases matching TRBD1. Germline CDR1 reads SGHAT; CDR2 reads FQNNGV. This CDR3 contains 15 residues. The ends lost 1 base at V and 4 bases at J; junction bases unmatched: 4.

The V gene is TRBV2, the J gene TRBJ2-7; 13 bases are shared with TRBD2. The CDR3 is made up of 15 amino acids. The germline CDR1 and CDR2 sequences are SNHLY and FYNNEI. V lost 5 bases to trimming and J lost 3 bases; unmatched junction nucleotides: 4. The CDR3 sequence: CASSSRTSGSYEQYF. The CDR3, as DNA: TGTGCCAGCAGTTCTCGGACTAGCGGGAGCTACGAGCAGTACTTC.

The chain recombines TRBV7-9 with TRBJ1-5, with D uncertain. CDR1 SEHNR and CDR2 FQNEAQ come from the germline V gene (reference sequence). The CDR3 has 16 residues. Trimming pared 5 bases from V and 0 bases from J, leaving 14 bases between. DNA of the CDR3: TGTGCCAGCAGCGGACCCTGGACGAATAGCAATCAGCCCCAGCATTTT. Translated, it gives CASSGPWTNSNQPQHF.

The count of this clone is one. The CDR3, as DNA: TGTGCCAGCAGCCCTCGGGCGGGACAGGGGGGGACTGAAGCTTTCTTT. It yields the protein CASSPRAGQGGTEAFF. V usage is TRBV7-9 and J usage is TRBJ1-1; 11 positions agree with TRBD1. With V trimmed by 5 bases and J by 5 bases, 10 bases remained unmatched. From germline, CDR1 is SEHNR and CDR2 FQNEAQ (reference sequence). The CDR3 is made up of 16 amino acids. Together with reference TRBV7-9 and TRBJ1-1, the CDR3 gives the full variable domain: DTGVSQNPRHKITKRGQNVTFRCDPISEHNRLYWYRQTLGQGPEFLTYFQNEAQLEKSRLLSDRFSAERPKGSFSTLEIQRTEQGDSAMYLCASSPRAGQGGTEAFFGQGTRLTVV.

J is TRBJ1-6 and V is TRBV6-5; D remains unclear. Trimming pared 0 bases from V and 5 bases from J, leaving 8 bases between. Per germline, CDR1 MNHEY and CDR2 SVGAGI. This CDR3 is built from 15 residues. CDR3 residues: CASSYSVGNNSPLHF. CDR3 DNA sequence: TGTGCCAGCAGTTACTCGGTGGGGAATAATTCACCCCTCCACTTT.

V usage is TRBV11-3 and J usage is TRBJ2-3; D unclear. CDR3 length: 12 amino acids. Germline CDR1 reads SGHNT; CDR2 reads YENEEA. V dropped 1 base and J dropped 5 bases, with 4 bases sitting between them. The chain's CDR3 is CASSLGLDTQYF. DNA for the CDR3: TGTGCCAGCAGCTTAGGACTAGATACGCAGTATTTT. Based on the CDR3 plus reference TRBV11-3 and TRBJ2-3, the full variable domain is EAGVVQSPRYKIIEKKQPVAFWCNPISGHNTLYWYLQNLGQGPELLIRYENEEAVDDSQLPKDRFSAERLKGVDSTLKIQPAELGDSAVYLCASSLGLDTQYFGPGTRLTVL.

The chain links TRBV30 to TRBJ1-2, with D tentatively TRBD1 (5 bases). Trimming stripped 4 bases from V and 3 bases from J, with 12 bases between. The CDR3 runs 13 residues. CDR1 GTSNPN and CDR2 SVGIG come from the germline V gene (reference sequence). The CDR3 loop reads CAWIGRGYYGYTF. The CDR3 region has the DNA TGTGCCTGGATTGGACGGGGCTACTATGGCTACACCTTC.

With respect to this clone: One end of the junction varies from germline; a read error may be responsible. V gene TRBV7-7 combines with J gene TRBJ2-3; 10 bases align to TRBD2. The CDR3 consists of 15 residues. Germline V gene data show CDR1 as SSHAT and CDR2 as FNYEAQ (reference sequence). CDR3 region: CASSLNSGRTDTQYF. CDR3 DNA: TGTGCTAGCAGCCTCAATAGCGGGAGGACAGATACGCAGTATTTT.

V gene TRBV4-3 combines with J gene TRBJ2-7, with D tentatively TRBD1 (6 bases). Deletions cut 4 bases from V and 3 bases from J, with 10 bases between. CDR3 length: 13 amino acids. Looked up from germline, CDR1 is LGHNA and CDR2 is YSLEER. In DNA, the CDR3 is TGCGCCAGCAGCCGGGGCAGGGGCTACGAGCAGTACTTC. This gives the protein CASSRGRGYEQYF.

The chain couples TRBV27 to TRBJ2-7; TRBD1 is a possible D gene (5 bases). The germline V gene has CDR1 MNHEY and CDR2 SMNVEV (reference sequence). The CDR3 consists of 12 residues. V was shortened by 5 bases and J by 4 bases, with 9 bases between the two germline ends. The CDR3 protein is CASSPQGYEQYF. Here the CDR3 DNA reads TGTGCCAGCAGTCCGCAGGGTTACGAGCAGTACTTC.

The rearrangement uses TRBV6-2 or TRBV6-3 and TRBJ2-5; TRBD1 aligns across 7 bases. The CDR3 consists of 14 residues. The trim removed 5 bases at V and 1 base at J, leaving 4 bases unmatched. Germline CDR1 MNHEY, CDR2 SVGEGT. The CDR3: CASSTGTAQETQYF. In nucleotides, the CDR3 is TGTGCCAGCAGTACCGGGACAGCCCAAGAGACCCAGTACTTC.

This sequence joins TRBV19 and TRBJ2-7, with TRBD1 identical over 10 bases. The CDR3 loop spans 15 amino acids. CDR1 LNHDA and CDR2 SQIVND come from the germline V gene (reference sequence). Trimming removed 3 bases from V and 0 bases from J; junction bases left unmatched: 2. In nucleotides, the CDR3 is TGTGCCAGTAGTATCGGGACAGGGGCCTCCTACGAGCAGTACTTC. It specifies CASSIGTGASYEQYF.

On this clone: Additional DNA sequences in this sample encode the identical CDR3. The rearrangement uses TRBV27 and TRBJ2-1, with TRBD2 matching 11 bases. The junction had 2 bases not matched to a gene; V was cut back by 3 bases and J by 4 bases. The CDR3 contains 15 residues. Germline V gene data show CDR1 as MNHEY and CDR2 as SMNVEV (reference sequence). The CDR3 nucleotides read TGTGCCAGCAGTTTGTTAGCGGGGGGGTACAATGAGCAGTTCTTC. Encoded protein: CASSLLAGGYNEQFF.

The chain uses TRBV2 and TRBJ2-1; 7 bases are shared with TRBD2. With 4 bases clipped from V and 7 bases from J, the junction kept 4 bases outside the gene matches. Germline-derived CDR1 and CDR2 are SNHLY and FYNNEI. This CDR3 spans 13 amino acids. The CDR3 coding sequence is TGTGCCAGCAGTGGACTAGCAGGGAATGAGCAGTTCTTC. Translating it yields CASSGLAGNEQFF. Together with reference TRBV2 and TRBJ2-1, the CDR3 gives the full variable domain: EPEVTQTPSHQVTQMGQEVILRCVPISNHLYFYWYRQILGQKVEFLVSFYNNEISEKSEIFDDQFSVERPDGSNFTLKIRSTKLEDSAMYFCASSGLAGNEQFFGPGTRLTVL.

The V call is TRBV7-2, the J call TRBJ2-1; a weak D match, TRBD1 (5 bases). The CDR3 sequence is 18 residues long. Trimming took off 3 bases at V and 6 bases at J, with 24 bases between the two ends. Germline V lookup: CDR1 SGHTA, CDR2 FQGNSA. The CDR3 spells CASSLEIRVGKQINEQFF. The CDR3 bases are TGTGCCAGCAGCTTGGAGATCAGGGTGGGTAAACAAATCAATGAGCAGTTCTTC.

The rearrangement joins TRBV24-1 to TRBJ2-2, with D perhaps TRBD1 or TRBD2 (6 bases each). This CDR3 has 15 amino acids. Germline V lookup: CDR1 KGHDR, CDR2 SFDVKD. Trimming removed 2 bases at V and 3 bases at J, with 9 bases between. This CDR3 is CATSDSGAHTGELFF. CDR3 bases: TGTGCCACCAGTGATTCGGGGGCGCACACCGGGGAGCTGTTTTTT.

CDR3 DNA: TGTGCCAGCAGCGTAGGTCAAGAGATATATGGCTACACCTTC. This translates into CASSVGQEIYGYTF. The chain couples TRBV9 to TRBJ1-2; D remains unclear. Germline lookup yields CDR1 SGDLS and CDR2 YYNGEE. The CDR3 runs 14 residues. V was clipped by 0 bases and J by 5 bases, with 11 bases between them.

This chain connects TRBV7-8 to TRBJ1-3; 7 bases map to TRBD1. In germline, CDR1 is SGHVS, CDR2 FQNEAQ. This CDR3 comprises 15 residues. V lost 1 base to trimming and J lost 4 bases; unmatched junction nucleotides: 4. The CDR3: CASSLGQGGGNTIYF. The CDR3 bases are TGTGCCAGCAGCTTAGGTCAGGGGGGAGGAAACACCATATATTTT.